These 8 T cell receptor beta chains share one sample of origin, sequenced in a study of cytotoxic CD8 clonotypes in ibrutinib-treated CLL. Method: immunoSEQ multiplex PCR; TCRdb's copy keeps in-frame clones and lacks some. The profile shows 40,000 or so clones, around 70% of them singletons. Specimen: PBMCs, collected at disease progression, from a patient treated with ibrutinib. These receptor sequences come from a human donor with chronic lymphocytic leukemia.

The genes are TRBV29-1 and TRBJ1-5, with TRBD1 matching over 7 bases. V was pared by 4 bases and J by 7 bases, with 7 bases of the junction left unmatched. The CDR3 length is 13 residues. Per germline, CDR1 SQVTM and CDR2 ANQGSEA. Written as DNA, the CDR3 is TGCAGCGTTGGAACAGGGGATTGGCAGCCCCAGCATTTT. The encoded protein is CSVGTGDWQPQHF.

V and J are TRBV7-8 and TRBJ2-7; D is perhaps TRBD2 (5 bases). Looked up from germline, CDR1 is SGHVS and CDR2 is FQNEAQ. The length of the CDR3 is 17 residues. Trimming took off 2 bases at V and 0 bases at J, with 17 bases between the two ends. DNA for the CDR3: TGTGCCAGCAGCTTAAGTTCGAGGCCGGGAAGCTCCTACGAGCAGTACTTC. Protein product: CASSLSSRPGSSYEQYF.

The J gene is TRBJ2-3, the V gene TRBV10-2; the D gene is possibly TRBD2 (7 bases). Trimming pared 8 bases from V and 3 bases from J, leaving 18 bases between. The CDR3 length is 15 residues. Germline CDR1 and CDR2: WSHSY and SAAADI. CDR3 residues: CASLKGEGVTDTQYF. CDR3 bases: TGCGCCAGCCTCAAGGGGGAGGGCGTAACAGATACGCAGTATTTT.

This clone was counted once. This chain uses TRBV5-4 with TRBJ2-5; TRBD2 might be the D (5 bases). V lost 4 bases and J 5 bases, leaving 12 bases between the germline ends. Germline V CDR1 and CDR2: SGHNT, YYREEE (reference sequence). This CDR3 has 13 amino acids. The CDR3 spells CASSTGLEETQYF. Written as DNA, the CDR3 is TGTGCCAGCAGCACCGGACTGGAGGAGACCCAGTACTTC.

This chain connects TRBV6-5 to TRBJ1-1; possible D gene TRBD1, 5 bases. CDR3 size: 13 residues. The V end lost 2 bases, the J end lost 5 bases, and 9 bases lay between the germline ends. CDR1 is MNHEY and CDR2 is SVGAGI in the germline V gene. CDR3 region: CASSYQGWTEAFF. The DNA for the CDR3 is TGTGCCAGCAGTTACCAGGGTTGGACTGAAGCTTTCTTT.

The V call is TRBV5-3, the J call TRBJ2-1, with D tentatively TRBD1 (6 bases). TRBV5-3 is an ORF, and what it does is uncertain. The CDR3 loop spans 12 amino acids. For the CDR3, the DNA is TGTGCTTATTGGCAGGGGTACAATGAGCAGTTCTTC. This encodes CAYWQGYNEQFF.

The gene calls are TRBV15 and TRBJ2-2; the match to TRBD2 covers 7 bases. Germline loops: CDR1 LNHNV, CDR2 YYDKDF (reference sequence). With V trimmed by 0 bases and J by 2 bases, 3 bases remained unmatched. The CDR3 runs to 16 residues. CDR3 loop: CATSRDSGANTGELFF. CDR3 coding DNA: TGTGCCACCAGCAGAGACAGCGGGGCAAACACCGGGGAGCTGTTTTTT.

In DNA, the CDR3 is TGTGCCAGCAGTCCCCGGACTTGGGGCAATCAGCCCCAGCATTTT. Its translation is CASSPRTWGNQPQHF. This chain connects TRBV27 to TRBJ1-5; D ambiguous. V was trimmed by 5 bases and J by 2 bases, leaving 13 bases between them. Germline V lookup: CDR1 MNHEY, CDR2 SMNVEV (reference sequence). This CDR3 has 15 residues.